This passage covers 30 T cell receptor beta chains from one sample sequenced in a study of regulatory T cells in long-lasting Graves disease. Sample time point: newly diagnosed GD, antithyroid drugs for less than 3 months. There was RNA extracted from PBMCs, and the TCR library was made from it. With iRepertoire HTBI primers and Arm-PCR of CDR3 regions, TCR beta libraries were built. TCRdb independently ran MiXCR on the multiplex PCR reads; one entry per CDR3 protein. The repertoire consists of hundreds of thousands of distinct CDR3 sequences, with about 16% occurring once and the leading ten covering more than 20%. This sample also appeared in a second study, on T cells in Graves' hyperthyroidism and ophthalmopathy.

The source was peripheral blood mononuclear cells (PBMCs), collected at new diagnosis, from a patient treated with antithyroid drugs. The source of these receptors is a woman between 40 and 65 years old with Graves disease.

This clonotype turned up a few times. This sequence may be a read error, since a much larger clone differs from it by one base. This chain connects TRBV11-2 to TRBJ1-6; D uncertain. The germline V and J ends were trimmed by 5 bases and 15 bases, with 17 bases remaining between them. The CDR3 totals 13 residues. CDR1 and CDR2 from the germline V gene are SGHAT and FQNNGV. Here the CDR3 DNA reads TGTGCCAGCAGCGAATACGGGAATACACTCCTCCACTTT. Residues: CASSEYGNTLLHF.

The chain uses TRBV4-1 and TRBJ2-2; 7 nucleotides align to TRBD2. The germline gives CDR1 MGHRA, CDR2 YSYEKL. V lost 1 base to trimming and J lost 2 bases; unmatched junction nucleotides: 7. CDR3 length equals 17 residues. The DNA for the CDR3 is TGCGCCAGCAGCCAAGCAACCGGGGGGTTCAACACCGGGGAGCTGTTTTTT. Translation: CASSQATGGFNTGELFF.

This clonotype was recorded at least ten times. J is TRBJ2-1 and V is TRBV20-1; 13 bases align to TRBD2. Unmatched junction bases numbered 13, after V lost 2 bases and J lost 12 bases. CDR1 is DFQATT, CDR2 SNEGSKA, per germline (reference sequence). This CDR3 contains 16 residues. The CDR3 sequence: CSARSTTSGGEGVQFF. The DNA for the CDR3 is TGCAGTGCTAGATCAACCACTAGCGGGGGGGAGGGTGTGCAGTTCTTC.

This clonotype was seen at least ten times. This chain joins TRBV12-5 and TRBJ1-2; D uncertain. Germline CDR1 is LGHNT and CDR2 is FRNRAP. V shed 0 bases and J shed 4 bases, with 15 bases lying between them. The CDR3 extends over 16 amino acids. CDR3 in DNA: TGTGCTAGTGGTTTGGTATCTTTAGAGGTTGGCTATGGCTACACCTTC. It yields the protein CASGLVSLEVGYGYTF.

The rearrangement uses TRBV7-9 and TRBJ1-2; unclear D gene. The CDR3 is 11 residues long. Germline V gene lookup returns CDR1 SEHNR and CDR2 FQNEAQ (reference sequence). The ends were cut back, 3 bases at V and 8 bases at J, with 7 bases in the middle. This CDR3 is CASSFMQGYTF. As DNA, the CDR3 is TGTGCCAGCAGCTTTATGCAGGGCTACACCTTC.

This rearrangement joins TRBV4-1 to TRBJ1-1; D remains unclear. Germline CDR1 is MGHRA and CDR2 is YSYEKL. Trimming cost V 2 bases and J 9 bases, with 16 bases left between them. CDR3 length: 14 residues. CDR3 coding DNA: TGCGCCAGCAGCCAACGTTCTCGGGAGGGTCAAGCTTTCTTT. Translation gives CASSQRSREGQAFF.

Only a few counts were recorded for this clonotype. The V call is TRBV13, the J call TRBJ1-4; 7 nucleotides line up with TRBD1. Germline values: CDR1 PRHDT, CDR2 FYEKMQ (reference sequence). The junction had 10 bases not matched to a gene; V was cut back by 5 bases and J by 10 bases. This CDR3 has 14 residues. This CDR3 is CASSPRGGPGKLFF. DNA of the CDR3: TGTGCCAGCAGCCCCAGGGGGGGACCGGGAAAACTGTTTTTT.

The table lists this clonotype with many counts. The chain links TRBV24-1 to TRBJ1-1; D is unresolved. CDR1 and CDR2 from the germline V gene are KGHDR and SFDVKD. The CDR3 runs 13 residues. V lost 7 bases to trimming and J lost 0 bases, with 8 bases between them. The CDR3 bases are TGTGCCACCAGGGCAGGTCTGAACACTGAAGCTTTCTTT. Its protein is CATRAGLNTEAFF.

This clonotype was detected ten times or more. The chain employs TRBV6-5 and TRBJ1-6; no definite D call. CDR1 is MNHEY, CDR2 SVGAGI, per germline. The CDR3 totals 16 residues. Trimming removed 4 bases from V and 0 bases from J, with 10 bases in between. CDR3 DNA: TGTGCCAGCAGTTCCAGGACGAGCTCCTATAATTCACCCCTCCACTTT. As protein: CASSSRTSSYNSPLHF.

V usage is TRBV5-6 and J usage is TRBJ2-4, with D perhaps being TRBD1 or TRBD2 (5 bases each). Trimming pared 4 bases from V and 1 base from J, leaving 15 bases between. The CDR3 covers 16 residues. Germline lookup yields CDR1 SGHDT and CDR2 YYEEEE. The CDR3 sequence is CASSPGPGGAKNIQYF. CDR3 sequence (DNA): TGTGCCAGCAGCCCGGGACCCGGCGGTGCCAAAAACATTCAGTACTTC.

In its sample, this clonotype was seen many times. The chain employs TRBV20-1 and TRBJ2-7; TRBD1 matches 7 bases. Per germline, CDR1 DFQATT and CDR2 SNEGSKA (reference sequence). The CDR3 spans 14 residues. The J segment lost 4 bases and the V segment lost 4 bases, leaving 10 bases of the junction unmatched. The CDR3 here is CSATTDRMNYEQYF. In DNA, the CDR3 is TGCAGTGCTACTACGGACAGGATGAATTACGAGCAGTACTTC.

In this sample, this clonotype turned up many times. V gene TRBV18 combines with J gene TRBJ1-1; D is ambiguous. Looked up from germline, CDR1 is KGHSH and CDR2 is LQKENI. Trimming stripped 5 bases from V and 4 bases from J, with 17 bases between. The CDR3 runs to 15 residues. CDR3 region: CASSSTWGGSTEAFF. CDR3 sequence (DNA): TGTGCCAGCTCATCAACCTGGGGAGGGAGCACTGAAGCTTTCTTT. The variable domain in full, completed from reference TRBV18 and TRBJ1-1, reads NAGVMQNPRHLVRRRGQEARLRCSPMKGHSHVYWYRQLPEEGLKFMVYLQKENIIDESGMPKERFSAEFPKEGPSILRIQQVVRGDSAAYFCASSSTWGGSTEAFFGQGTRLTVV.

This clonotype was recorded a few times. V and J are TRBV20-1 and TRBJ2-5, with D possibly TRBD1 on 6 matching bases. The V end was cut by 3 bases, the J end by 3 bases, with 17 bases between. The CDR3 runs 15 residues. Germline loops: CDR1 DFQATT, CDR2 SNEGSKA (reference sequence). The CDR3, as DNA: TGCAGTGCTAGTTTGGGGGCATCGAGAAAAGAGACCCAGTACTTC. Encoded protein: CSASLGASRKETQYF.

This clonotype turned up a few times. This chain connects TRBV27 to TRBJ1-4; 7 bases line up with TRBD1. The V gene end was trimmed by 6 bases and the J gene end by 7 bases; junction bases not matched to a gene: 8. CDR1 is MNHEY, CDR2 SMNVEV, per germline (reference sequence). The length of the CDR3 is 14 residues. The CDR3 DNA sequence: TGTGCCAGCAGCCTACAGGGGTCGGGTGAAAAACTGTTTTTT. It specifies CASSLQGSGEKLFF.

This clonotype was picked up many times. The CDR3 DNA reads TGTGCCAGCAACCCAACGGGGGCCTCTCGCACAGATACGCAGTATTTT. Its protein product is CASNPTGASRTDTQYF. The genes are TRBV12-3 or TRBV12-4 and TRBJ2-3, with D possibly being TRBD1 or TRBD2 (6 bases each). V lost 7 bases to trimming and J lost 1 base, with 18 bases between them. This CDR3 has 16 residues.

This clonotype was seen a few times. This chain connects TRBV9 to TRBJ1-6; D is ambiguous. CDR3 length: 14 residues. With 0 bases removed from V and 6 bases from J, the gap between germline ends came to 7 bases. Germline assignment: CDR1 SGDLS and CDR2 YYNGEE. DNA of the CDR3: TGTGCCAGCAGCGTAGCACCGATTAATTCACCCCTCCACTTT. It yields the protein CASSVAPINSPLHF.

The CDR3 protein is CSASPRGGGRTDTQYF. The CDR3 nucleotides read TGCAGCGCCTCCCCCAGGGGGGGGGGGCGGACAGATACGCAGTATTTT. This chain joins TRBV29-1 and TRBJ2-3; D could derive from TRBD1 or TRBD2 (7 bases each). CDR1 SQVTM and CDR2 ANQGSEA come from the germline V gene. The CDR3 sequence is 16 residues long. V was pared by 7 bases and J by 3 bases, with 23 bases between.

Worth noting for this clonotype: Germline and junction disagree at one end, which may indicate a read error. This chain links TRBV7-9 with TRBJ2-2, with 7 bases identical to TRBD1. Germline V gene lookup returns CDR1 SEHNR and CDR2 FQNEAQ (reference sequence). CDR3 length: 15 residues. The CDR3 DNA reads as TGTGCCAGCAGCCAGACAGGGACAATCACCGGGGAGCTGCTTTTT. It is translated as CASSQTGTITGELLF. The entire variable domain, with the rest obtained from reference TRBV7-9 and TRBJ2-2, is as follows: DTGVSQNPRHKITKRGQNVTFRCDPISEHNRLYWYRQTLGQGPEFLTYFQNEAQLEKSRLLSDRFSAERPKGSFSTLEIQRTEQGDSAMYLCASSQTGTITGELLFGEGSRLTVL.

This clonotype showed up many times. The gene calls are TRBV4-1 and TRBJ2-3; possibly TRBD2 for D (6 bases). The CDR3 sequence is 13 residues long. The ends were cut back, 6 bases at V and 4 bases at J, with 11 bases in the middle. Germline V gene sequence: CDR1 MGHRA, CDR2 YSYEKL. The CDR3 is CASSPGLPDTQYF. In nucleotides, the CDR3 is TGCGCCAGCAGTCCGGGACTTCCAGATACGCAGTATTTT.

At least ten counts were recorded for this clonotype. The rearrangement joins TRBV10-3 to TRBJ1-2; 9 nucleotides agree with TRBD1. The CDR3 contains 16 residues. The germline CDR1 and CDR2 sequences are ENHRY and SYGVKD. V dropped 3 bases and J dropped 2; count of bases not matched to a gene: 7. CDR3 sequence (DNA): TGTGCCATCAGTGATCCCGGGACAGGGACAAACTATGGCTACACCTTC. Translated, it gives CAISDPGTGTNYGYTF.

This clonotype appeared many times. The V call is TRBV9, the J call TRBJ1-1, with D hard to call. V gave up 0 bases and J gave up 1 base, with 7 bases separating them. There are 14 residues in the CDR3. In germline, CDR1 is SGDLS, CDR2 YYNGEE. CDR3 residues: CASSVGPRNTEAFF. In DNA form, the CDR3 reads TGTGCCAGCAGCGTAGGTCCGAGGAACACTGAAGCTTTCTTT.

The sample holds many counts of this clonotype. The rearrangement joins TRBV7-2 to TRBJ2-7; perhaps D is TRBD1 or TRBD2 (5 bases each). Looked up from germline, CDR1 is SGHTA and CDR2 is FQGNSA. The CDR3 has 15 residues. The V end was cut by 3 bases, the J end by 3 bases, with 15 bases between. CDR3 in amino acids: CASSLSGTGSYEQYF. The DNA of the CDR3 is TGTGCCAGCAGCTTGTCCGGGACGGGAAGCTACGAGCAGTACTTC.

This clonotype was recorded at least ten times. The chain has TRBV7-2 and TRBJ1-2; D is possibly TRBD1 (5 bases). The germline CDR1 and CDR2 sequences are SGHTA and FQGNSA. With 3 bases removed from V and 7 bases from J, the gap between germline ends came to 15 bases. The CDR3 is 14 amino acids. The CDR3 nucleotides are TGTGCCAGCAGCTTCGCCGGGGGAGTAGGTGGCTACACCTTC. Encoded protein: CASSFAGGVGGYTF.

This clonotype was seen ten or more times. The junction departs from germline at one end; a sequencing error may be responsible. The V gene is TRBV30, the J gene TRBJ2-5; 10 bases map to TRBD1. The germline V gene has CDR1 GTSNPN and CDR2 SVGIG (reference sequence). CDR3 size: 12 residues. CDR3: CACYGQGVGHVF. The DNA of the CDR3 is TGTGCCTGTTATGGACAGGGGGTAGGGCATGTCTTC.

This clonotype has at least ten counts. J is TRBJ1-2 and V is TRBV11-2; D is ambiguous. The V gene lost 5 bases and the J gene lost 5 bases, with 12 bases spanning the gap. The CDR3 consists of 13 residues. The V gene's germline CDR1 is SGHAT and CDR2 FQNNGV. The CDR3 bases are TGTGCCAGCAGCGGAGAGGGCACGTATGGCTACACCTTC. Residues: CASSGEGTYGYTF.

This clonotype was picked up a small number of times. This sequence joins TRBV3-1 and TRBJ1-3, with D perhaps TRBD1 (5 bases). V was pared by 1 base and J by 0 bases, with 10 bases between. Germline V lookup: CDR1 LGHDT, CDR2 YNNKEL (reference sequence). CDR3 length equals 16 residues. The CDR3 sequence is CASSQGGSSSGNTIYF. The CDR3, as DNA: TGTGCCAGCAGCCAAGGGGGCAGTAGCTCTGGAAACACCATATATTTT. The full variable domain, completed using reference TRBV3-1 and TRBJ1-3, is DTAVSQTPKYLVTQMGNDKSIKCEQNLGHDTMYWYKQDSKKFLKIMFSYNNKELIINETVPNRFSPKSPDKAHLNLHINSLELGDSAVYFCASSQGGSSSGNTIYFGEGSWLTVV.

In this sample, this clonotype turned up many times. The V and J genes are TRBV2 and TRBJ2-1, with D unclear. This CDR3 has 9 amino acids. The germline V and J ends were trimmed by 11 bases and 8 bases, with 7 bases remaining between them. Germline V lookup: CDR1 SNHLY, CDR2 FYNNEI. The CDR3 coding sequence is TGTGCCGTGGACCATGAGCAGTTCTTC. This codes for CAVDHEQFF.

The chain has TRBV19 and TRBJ1-1; D possibly corresponds to TRBD1 (5 bases). In germline, CDR1 is LNHDA, CDR2 SQIVND (reference sequence). The CDR3 is made up of 14 amino acids. The V and J ends lost 3 bases and 2 bases respectively, with 10 bases between them. CDR3 in DNA: TGTGCCAGTAGTATGGGGGGAAGCAACACTGAAGCTTTCTTT. It encodes CASSMGGSNTEAFF.

Ten or more counts support this clonotype. The J gene is TRBJ1-4, the V gene TRBV7-8; a possible D gene is TRBD1 (6 bases). V gave up 5 bases and J gave up 6 bases, with 13 bases separating them. CDR3 length equals 14 residues. CDR1 and CDR2 from the germline V gene are SGHVS and FQNEAQ. As DNA, the CDR3 is TGTGCCAGCAGCCCCGGCAGGGGTGATGAAAAACTGTTTTTT. As protein: CASSPGRGDEKLFF.

This clonotype was counted at least ten times. This chain joins TRBV28 and TRBJ1-1; D is undetermined. The CDR3 has 16 residues. Germline CDR1 is MDHEN and CDR2 is SYDVKM. V lost 4 bases and J lost 0, with 15 bases in between. The CDR3, as DNA: TGTGCCAGCAGTTCAACTAGTAGGGAAGTGAACACTGAAGCTTTCTTT. Translation: CASSSTSREVNTEAFF.